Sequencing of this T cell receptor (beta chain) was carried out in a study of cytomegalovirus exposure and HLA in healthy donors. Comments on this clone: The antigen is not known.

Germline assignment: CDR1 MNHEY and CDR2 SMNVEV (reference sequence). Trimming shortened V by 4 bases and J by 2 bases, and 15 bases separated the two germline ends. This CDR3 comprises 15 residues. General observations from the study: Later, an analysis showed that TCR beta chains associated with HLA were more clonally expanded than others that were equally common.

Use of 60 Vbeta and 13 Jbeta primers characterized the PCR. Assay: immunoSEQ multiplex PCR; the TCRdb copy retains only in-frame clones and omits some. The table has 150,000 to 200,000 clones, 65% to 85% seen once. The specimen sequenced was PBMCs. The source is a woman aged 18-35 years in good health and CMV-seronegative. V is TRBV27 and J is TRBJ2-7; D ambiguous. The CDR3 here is CASSYKDIRPYEQYF. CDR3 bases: TGTGCCAGCAGTTACAAAGACATTCGGCCCTACGAGCAGTACTTC.